These 29 T cell receptor beta chains share one sample of origin, sequenced in a study of blood T cells in healthy people across ages. The use of a sample-barcoded 5' primer and a J-beta primer mix characterized a second PCR of roughly 6 to 11 cycles. TCRdb re-called the 5' RACE reads with MiXCR, one entry per CDR3 protein. The table records around 800,000 distinct CDR3 sequences, 62% of them present only once. The sequencing sample was made of blood. These receptors all stem from a young man in good health.

This clonotype appeared once. The chain recombines TRBV7-6 with TRBJ2-1, with D possibly being TRBD1 (5 bases). CDR3 length: 13 amino acids. CDR1 and CDR2 (germline): SGHVS, FNYEAQ. V lost 4 bases, J lost 4 bases, and 8 bases lay in between. The CDR3 DNA is TGTGCCAGCAGCTACCCAGGGTACAATGAGCAGTTCTTC. Its translation is CASSYPGYNEQFF.

V usage is TRBV4-2 and J usage is TRBJ2-1; perhaps TRBD1 as D (7 bases). The CDR3 length is 16 residues. Trimming left V 0 bases short and J 13 bases short, with 22 bases between. Germline V gene sequence: CDR1 LGHNA, CDR2 YNFKEQ. The CDR3 nucleotides are TGTGCCAGCAGCCAAGATTGGCAGGGGGGCCAGGAGACCCAGTTCTTC. This codes for CASSQDWQGGQETQFF.

The chain recombines TRBV10-3 with TRBJ2-1; no definite D call. Trimming cost V 3 bases and J 7 bases, with 4 bases left between them. The CDR3 consists of 11 residues. Germline V gene sequence: CDR1 ENHRY, CDR2 SYGVKD. CDR3 sequence (DNA): TGTGCCATCAGTGACCGTAATGAGCAGTTCTTC. Encoded protein: CAISDRNEQFF.

The chain combines TRBV4-3 with TRBJ2-7; 7 bases are shared with TRBD2. This CDR3 comprises 16 residues. Germline trimming cut 1 base from V and 1 base from J; bases unmatched to any gene: 7. The germline CDR1 and CDR2 sequences are LGHNA and YSLEER. CDR3 in DNA: TGCGCCAGCAGCCAAGGACGAGCGGGGAGTTCCTACGAGCAGTACTTC. The encoded protein is CASSQGRAGSSYEQYF.

V and J are TRBV7-2 and TRBJ1-6; 8 bases agree with TRBD1. CDR3 length: 18 amino acids. The V segment lost 2 bases and the J segment 7 bases; nucleotides outside the gene matches: 13. CDR1 and CDR2 from the germline V gene are SGHTA and FQGNSA. CDR3 nucleotides: TGTGCCAGCAGCTTATTCTTGGACAGGGAGTTGGGGAATTCACCCCTCCACTTT. It specifies CASSLFLDRELGNSPLHF.

There are a few counts of this clonotype. The rearrangement links TRBV7-2 to TRBJ2-1; 9 positions match TRBD1. CDR1 and CDR2 from the germline V gene are SGHTA and FQGNSA. The CDR3 is 14 amino acids. V lost 1 base to trimming and J lost 10 bases; unmatched junction nucleotides: 5. The DNA for the CDR3 is TGTGCCAGCAGCTTAGAGGGACAGGGTGCGGAGCAGTTCTTC. This gives the protein CASSLEGQGAEQFF.

This clonotype is a singleton in its sample. For the CDR3, the DNA is TGCAGTGCTAGAGATGGTGTCAGTTCGAACTACAATGAGCAGTTCTTC. Its protein is CSARDGVSSNYNEQFF. The chain links TRBV20-1 to TRBJ2-1; the D is unclear. Between the trimmed V and J ends, which lost 0 bases and 3 bases, there was a span of 15 bases. This CDR3 spans 16 amino acids. CDR1 is DFQATT and CDR2 is SNEGSKA in the germline V gene (reference sequence).

The chain joins TRBV6-2 or TRBV6-3 to TRBJ2-3; D assignment may be TRBD1 or TRBD2 (5 bases each). The ends were cut back, 5 bases at V and 6 bases at J, with 12 bases in the middle. The CDR3 has 13 residues. CDR1 is MNHEY, CDR2 SVGEGT, per germline. The CDR3 loop reads CASSASWGDTQYF. The CDR3, as DNA: TGTGCCAGCAGTGCCTCGTGGGGGGATACGCAGTATTTT.

The V gene is TRBV5-1, the J gene TRBJ2-3; D is undetermined. The V end was cut by 4 bases, the J end by 2 bases, with 14 bases between. There are 15 residues in the CDR3. Germline V gene data show CDR1 as SGHRS and CDR2 as YFSETQ. CDR3 sequence (DNA): TGCGCCAGCAGCGTGATTTGGGGTCACACAGATACGCAGTATTTT. Residues: CASSVIWGHTDTQYF.

The J gene is TRBJ2-4, the V gene TRBV4-3; no definite D call. The J call could be wrong; TRBJ2-5 is a better fit for the DNA end. The CDR3 covers 14 residues. Germline CDR1 LGHNA, CDR2 YSLEER. The DNA for the CDR3 is TGCGCCAGCAGCCAAGATACTGGAGAAGAGACCCAGTACTTC. This translates into CASSQDTGEETQYF.

This clonotype was detected only a few times. The CDR3 reads CASWRVSDTQYF. CDR3 nucleotide sequence: TGTGCCAGCTGGAGGGTTTCAGATACGCAGTATTTT. The chain recombines TRBV2 with TRBJ2-3; D is possibly TRBD2 (6 bases). V was trimmed by 8 bases and J by 4 bases, leaving 10 bases between them. Germline V gene lookup returns CDR1 SNHLY and CDR2 FYNNEI. The CDR3 extends over 12 amino acids.

The rearrangement links TRBV7-3 to TRBJ2-1; tentative D call: TRBD1 (6 bases). The last part of the DNA fits TRBJ2-7 better; the J call may be wrong. The germline V gene encodes CDR1 SGHTA and CDR2 FQGTGA. The CDR3 covers 13 residues. The CDR3 DNA reads TGTGCCAGCAGCGCGAACCGGGGACAAGGGCAGTACTTC. Residues: CASSANRGQGQYF.

This sequence joins TRBV12-3 or TRBV12-4 and TRBJ1-2; D not certain. The CDR3 spans 13 residues. With 7 bases removed from V and 6 bases from J, the gap between germline ends came to 15 bases. CDR3 region: CASTPSGRDGYTF. The CDR3 coding sequence is TGTGCCAGCACCCCCAGCGGGCGGGATGGCTACACCTTC.

The gene calls are TRBV7-3 and TRBJ1-2; the match to TRBD1 covers 10 bases. V lost 4 bases, J lost 6 bases, and 8 bases stayed unmatched. Germline assignment: CDR1 SGHTA and CDR2 FQGTGA. This CDR3 spans 15 amino acids. The CDR3 spells CASSSRQGASDGYTF. For the CDR3, the DNA is TGTGCCAGCAGCTCACGACAGGGGGCAAGTGATGGCTACACCTTC.

Only a few counts were recorded for this clonotype. V is TRBV27 and J is TRBJ2-6, with D unresolved. Trimming removed 3 bases at V and 3 bases at J, with 9 bases between. Germline CDR1 and CDR2: MNHEY and SMNVEV (reference sequence). This CDR3 comprises 15 residues. CDR3 sequence reads: CASSLGRVGANVLTF. CDR3 coding DNA: TGTGCCAGCAGTTTGGGAAGGGTTGGGGCCAACGTCCTGACTTTC.

J is TRBJ2-1 and V is TRBV29-1; D may correspond to TRBD1 or TRBD2 (5 bases each). This CDR3 is 14 amino acids long. V was pared by 6 bases and J by 4 bases, with 16 bases between. Germline CDR1 reads SQVTM; CDR2 reads ANQGSEA. The CDR3 DNA reads as TGCAGCGTGGGACGGACGGGCCTGTACAATGAGCAGTTCTTC. Its translation is CSVGRTGLYNEQFF.

The gene calls are TRBV5-1 and TRBJ2-3, with 7 nucleotides matching TRBD2. This CDR3 spans 16 amino acids. The junction had 6 bases not matched to a gene; V was cut back by 2 bases and J by 0 bases. Per germline, CDR1 SGHRS and CDR2 YFSETQ. CDR3 coding DNA: TGCGCCAGCAGCTTCCGACTAGCTGAGAGCACAGATACGCAGTATTTT. It specifies CASSFRLAESTDTQYF.

In its sample, this clonotype was seen a few times. The rearrangement uses TRBV2 and TRBJ2-7, with 11 nucleotides matching TRBD1. Germline V gene data show CDR1 as SNHLY and CDR2 as FYNNEI. V was clipped by 8 bases and J by 0 bases; unmatched bases: 9. This CDR3 is built from 16 residues. CDR3 DNA sequence: TGTGCCAGCCCCTCGACCGGGACAGGGGGCTCCTACGAGCAGTACTTC. It yields the protein CASPSTGTGGSYEQYF.

The chain carries TRBV15 and TRBJ1-2, with D perhaps matching TRBD1 (6 bases). Trimming left V 3 bases short and J 5 bases short, with 13 bases between. This CDR3 comprises 14 residues. Per the germline V gene, CDR1 is LNHNV and CDR2 is YYDKDF (reference sequence). CDR3 protein: CATSRDLQGYGYTF. In DNA, the CDR3 is TGTGCCACCAGCAGGGACCTACAGGGATATGGCTACACCTTC.

This clonotype was seen a few times. The CDR3 spells CSAMVPTSGYEQYF. The CDR3, as DNA: TGCAGTGCTATGGTTCCGACTAGTGGGTACGAGCAGTACTTC. This chain links TRBV20-1 with TRBJ2-7; D may be TRBD2 (6 bases). V was trimmed by 4 bases and J by 4 bases, leaving 17 bases between them. The V gene's germline CDR1 is DFQATT and CDR2 SNEGSKA (reference sequence). CDR3 length equals 14 residues.

This clonotype was observed many times. A read error may produce the germline difference seen at one junction end. The chain uses TRBV5-1 and TRBJ2-6; D remains unclear. The CDR3 spans 15 residues. Germline CDR1 SGHRS, CDR2 YFSETQ. The CDR3, as DNA: TGTGCCAGCAGCTTAGAAAGCTCTGGGGCCAACGTCCTGACTTTC. It is translated as CASSLESSGANVLTF.

This clonotype was seen a handful of times. At one end, the junction sequence differs from germline, possibly due to a read error. This chain uses TRBV20-1 with TRBJ2-1; 11 bases line up with TRBD2. CDR3 size: 16 residues. In germline, CDR1 is DFQATT, CDR2 SNEGSKA (reference sequence). The CDR3 coding sequence is TGCAGTGCTAGAACCCCTCTAGCGGGGGGATACAATGCGCAGTTCTTC. The encoded protein is CSARTPLAGGYNAQFF.

The J gene is TRBJ1-1, the V gene TRBV9, with D possibly TRBD1 on 6 matching bases. Germline CDR1 SGDLS, CDR2 YYNGEE. This CDR3 has 13 amino acids. Trimming cost V 8 bases and J 4 bases, with 15 bases left between them. CDR3 sequence: CASGAGASTEAFF. For the CDR3, the DNA is TGTGCCAGTGGGGCGGGGGCGAGCACTGAAGCTTTCTTT.

The chain recombines TRBV20-1 with TRBJ2-5, with D possibly TRBD2 on 5 matching bases. The germline gives CDR1 DFQATT, CDR2 SNEGSKA (reference sequence). V was pared by 3 bases and J by 5 bases, with 25 bases between. CDR3 length: 17 residues. Here the CDR3 reads CSARRVSSVGYPETQYF. The DNA of the CDR3 is TGCAGTGCTAGGAGGGTTAGTTCGGTGGGATATCCGGAGACCCAGTACTTC.

In its sample, this clonotype was seen a few times. V gene TRBV14 combines with J gene TRBJ2-7, with D possibly TRBD2 on 6 matching bases. Trimming removed 1 base from V and 2 bases from J, with 9 bases in between. Germline assignment: CDR1 SGHDN and CDR2 FVKESK. This CDR3 is 14 amino acids long. This chain's CDR3 is CASSQGGVPYEQYF. Written as DNA, the CDR3 is TGTGCCAGCAGCCAAGGGGGGGTCCCCTACGAGCAGTACTTC.

The DNA for the CDR3 is TGTGCCAGCAGCGTACTGGGACAGGGGAACTATGGCTACACCTTC. This codes for CASSVLGQGNYGYTF. The V gene is TRBV9, the J gene TRBJ1-2; 10 nucleotides agree with TRBD1. Germline values: CDR1 SGDLS, CDR2 YYNGEE. Trimming at V came to 1 base and at J to 2 bases, leaving 2 bases not matched to a gene. CDR3 length: 15 amino acids.

The chain links TRBV6-2 or TRBV6-3 to TRBJ2-1; no clear D gene. Germline CDR1 and CDR2: MNHEY and SVGEGT. CDR3 size: 12 residues. V was shortened by 6 bases and J by 5 bases, with 8 bases between the two germline ends. In DNA, the CDR3 is TGTGCCAGCAGACGACCGCACAATGAGCAGTTCTTC. As protein: CASRRPHNEQFF.

The sample holds a few counts of this clonotype. This chain uses TRBV6-5 with TRBJ1-6; tentatively, D is TRBD1 (5 bases). V was clipped by 0 bases and J by 8 bases, with 14 bases between them. The CDR3 runs to 16 residues. Looked up from germline, CDR1 is MNHEY and CDR2 is SVGAGI. The CDR3 region is CASSYSFRAGDSPLHF. CDR3 DNA sequence: TGTGCCAGCAGTTACTCGTTCAGGGCTGGTGATTCACCCCTCCACTTT.

The chain combines TRBV2 with TRBJ2-1, with a tentative D call TRBD2 (6 bases). From germline, CDR1 is SNHLY and CDR2 FYNNEI. V lost 3 bases, J lost 10 bases, and 10 bases lay in between. The CDR3 extends over 12 amino acids. This chain's CDR3 is CASSDDGGEQFF. The CDR3 bases are TGTGCCAGCAGTGATGACGGGGGAGAGCAGTTCTTC.